Listed below are T cell receptor beta chains from one sample, sequenced in a study of cytotoxic CD8 clonotypes in ibrutinib-treated CLL. The protocol was immunoSEQ multiplex PCR, while the TCRdb copy is restricted to in-frame clones and leaves out a portion. The table has about 140,000 clones, about 80% seen once. Sequenced here: PBMCs, sampled after 12 months of ibrutinib treatment. Receptors originate from a human donor with chronic lymphocytic leukemia. CDR3s include the opening cysteine and the closing phenylalanine or tryptophan. A D gene is named only where the DNA matches it firmly. Rows give clone size only sometimes, using once, few, many, or a class for an expanded clone.

v_call	d_call	clone_size	j_call	cdr3_aa	cdr3_nt
TRBV4-1	TRBD1	-	TRBJ2-7	CASSRNRGSYEQYF	TGCGCCAGCAGCCGCAACAGGGGGTCCTACGAGCAGTACTTC
TRBV27	TRBD2	-	TRBJ2-3	CASSPRIAGGGTDTQYF	TGTGCCAGCAGTCCGCGTATAGCGGGAGGGGGCACAGATACGCAGTATTTT
TRBV28	TRBD1	-	TRBJ1-4	CASSLYRGRYEKLFF	TGTGCCAGCAGTTTGTACAGGGGGCGGTATGAAAAACTGTTTTTT
TRBV28	-	-	TRBJ2-1	CASSFVVKPEQFF	TGTGCCAGCAGTTTTGTGGTTAAACCGGAGCAGTTCTTC
TRBV9	-	-	TRBJ2-7	CASSGFGAEPLYEQYF	TGTGCCAGCAGCGGGTTCGGGGCGGAACCATTATACGAGCAGTACTTC
TRBV7-6	-	-	TRBJ2-6	CASSPIFSGANVLTF	TGTGCCAGCAGCCCAATATTCTCTGGGGCCAACGTCCTGACTTTC
TRBV7-2	TRBD1	-	TRBJ2-7	CASSGTGPEQYF	TGTGCCAGCAGCGGGACAGGGCCCGAGCAGTACTTC
TRBV7-2	-	once	TRBJ1-5	CASSEKAFGNQPQHF	TGTGCCAGCAGCGAAAAGGCCTTTGGCAATCAGCCCCAGCATTTT
TRBV29-1	TRBD1	-	TRBJ1-2	CSAGTGNTNYGYTF	TGCAGCGCAGGGACAGGCAACACTAACTATGGCTACACCTTC
TRBV28	TRBD1	-	TRBJ1-2	CASSPGTRGLGGYGYTF	TGTGCCAGCAGTCCCGGGACCAGGGGGTTGGGTGGCTATGGCTACACCTTC
TRBV4-3	TRBD2	-	TRBJ2-7	CASSQGASGSYEQYF	TGCGCCAGCAGCCAAGGGGCTAGCGGGAGCTACGAGCAGTACTTC
TRBV18	-	-	TRBJ1-2	CASSPPGTATNSYTF	TGTGCCAGCTCACCTCCCGGGACCGCAACCAATAGCTACACCTTC
TRBV4-1	-	-	TRBJ2-3	CASSQGPPDTQYF	TGCGCCAGCAGCCAAGGGCCCCCGGATACGCAGTATTTT
TRBV5-1	-	-	TRBJ1-2	CASSREQGLYGYTF	TGCGCCAGCAGCAGGGAGCAGGGTCTCTATGGCTACACCTTC
TRBV2	TRBD2	-	TRBJ2-2	CASRGVAGPTGELFF	TGTGCCAGCAGGGGGGTAGCGGGACCCACCGGGGAGCTGTTTTTT
TRBV6-5	-	-	TRBJ2-3	CASSYSIARADTQYF	TGTGCCAGCAGTTACTCGATAGCCCGGGCAGATACGCAGTATTTT
TRBV21-1	-	-	TRBJ2-7	CASRESGYSDSYEQYF	TGTGCCAGCAGGGAAAGTGGGTACAGTGACTCCTACGAGCAGTACTTC
TRBV28	-	-	TRBJ1-2	CASGDRNYGYTF	TGTGCCAGCGGGGACCGTAACTATGGCTACACCTTC
TRBV7-3	-	-	TRBJ1-2	CASSSSREGHGYTF	TGTGCCAGCAGCTCTAGCAGGGAAGGTCATGGCTACACCTTC
TRBV6-5	-	once	TRBJ1-1	CASSGRVPTEAFF	TGTGCCAGTTCGGGCAGGGTCCCCACTGAAGCTTTCTTT
TRBV7-2	-	-	TRBJ2-4	CASSLDNLLAKNIQYF	TGTGCCAGCAGCTTAGACAACTTACTAGCCAAAAACATTCAGTACTTC
TRBV7-8	-	few	TRBJ2-7	CASSLDNNYEQYF	TGTGCCAGCAGCTTAGATAACAACTACGAGCAGTACTTC
TRBV6-5	-	few	TRBJ1-3	CASSPGASSGNTIYF	TGTGCCAGCAGTCCCGGGGCCTCCTCTGGAAACACCATATATTTT
TRBV7-9	-	-	TRBJ2-7	CASSHRRDTSYEQYF	TGTGCCAGCAGCCATCGCCGGGACACCTCCTACGAGCAGTACTTC
TRBV18	TRBD1	-	TRBJ1-3	CASSRDRGPGNTIYF	TGTGCCAGCTCACGGGACAGGGGGCCTGGAAACACCATATATTTT
TRBV6-5	-	-	TRBJ2-3	CASSSGISTDTQYF	TGTGCCAGCAGTAGTGGGATTAGCACAGATACGCAGTATTTT
TRBV27	-	-	TRBJ1-3	CASSLGATSGNTIYF	TGTGCCAGCAGTTTAGGAGCTACCTCTGGAAACACCATATATTTT
TRBV7-9	-	-	TRBJ2-2	CASSLTGVPGELFF	TGTGCCAGCAGCTTAACTGGGGTTCCGGGGGAGCTGTTTTTT
TRBV6-5	-	-	TRBJ1-5	CASSYSGVSNQPQHF	TGTGCCAGCAGTTACTCTGGGGTAAGCAATCAGCCCCAGCATTTT
TRBV7-7	TRBD2	-	TRBJ2-2	CASSDRTLAGTGELFF	TGTGCTAGCAGCGATAGGACATTAGCGGGCACCGGGGAGCTGTTTTTT
TRBV14	-	-	TRBJ2-5	CASSQVRGGGAKTQYF	TGTGCCAGCAGCCAAGTCAGAGGGGGAGGAGCGAAGACCCAGTACTTC
TRBV7-8	-	-	TRBJ1-2	CASSLSRQGNYGYTF	TGTGCCAGCAGCTTATCCCGCCAGGGCAACTATGGCTACACCTTC
TRBV7-9	-	few	TRBJ1-2	CASGLGIGYGYTF	TGTGCCAGCGGTCTCGGGATTGGGTATGGCTACACCTTC
TRBV7-8	-	-	TRBJ1-3	CASSPRGGVGNTIYF	TGTGCCAGCAGCCCCCGCGGGGGGGTGGGAAACACCATATATTTT
TRBV28	TRBD1	few	TRBJ2-7	CASSLLILRTGQHYEQYF	TGTGCCAGCAGTTTACTAATCCTAAGGACAGGACAACACTACGAGCAGTACTTC
TRBV28	-	-	TRBJ2-7	CASRDRAYEQYF	TGTGCCAGCAGGGACAGAGCCTACGAGCAGTACTTC
TRBV28	TRBD1	once	TRBJ1-5	CASTQGASNQPQHF	TGTGCCAGCACCCAGGGGGCTAGCAATCAGCCCCAGCATTTT
TRBV6-1	-	-	TRBJ2-7	CASSEQGDRWARRYEQYF	TGTGCCAGCAGTGAACAGGGCGACAGGTGGGCTAGGCGATACGAGCAGTACTTC
TRBV7-9	-	-	TRBJ1-6	CASSSRPIGLSPLHF	TGTGCCAGCAGCTCGCGACCCATAGGACTTTCACCCCTCCACTTT
TRBV19	-	once	TRBJ2-7	CASSPSYEQYF	TGTGCCAGTAGTCCCTCCTACGAGCAGTACTTC
TRBV4-1	TRBD1	-	TRBJ2-1	CASSQAGGSRFF	TGCGCCAGCAGCCAGGCAGGGGGATCGAGGTTCTTC
TRBV7-8	-	-	TRBJ2-2	CASSFFTVAGELFF	TGTGCCAGCAGCTTCTTTACGGTCGCCGGGGAGCTGTTTTTT
TRBV7-2	-	-	TRBJ1-4	CASRVPGGEKLFF	TGTGCCAGCCGGGTCCCTGGGGGTGAAAAACTGTTTTTT